The rows below give T cell receptor beta chains drawn from one sample of a study of early T cells in non-severe SARS-CoV-2 infection. One entry per CDR3 protein, called by TCRdb with MiXCR from the 5' RACE reads. The repertoire holds around 50,000 distinct CDR3 sequences, with more than 9% as singletons. The sequenced sample consisted of whole blood. The source is an adult who was a healthcare worker with PCR-confirmed SARS-CoV-2 infection or an uninfected control (not recorded which). CDR3s include the opening cysteine and the closing phenylalanine or tryptophan. The D gene is left open where the match is weak. Rows may omit the clone size; those that give it use once, few, many or a size class.

clone size,J gene,V gene,D gene,CDR3 protein,CDR3 DNA
.,TRBJ1-1,TRBV24-1,.,CATSDGPNTEAFF,TGTGCCACCAGTGATGGCCCGAACACTGAAGCTTTCTTT
.,TRBJ2-3,TRBV7-6,TRBD2,CVSSLTGTSSSTDTQYF,TGTGTCAGCAGCTTAACCGGGACTAGTTCTAGCACAGATACGCAGTATTTT
few,TRBJ1-2,TRBV19,.,CAGAGVPNYGYTF,TGTGCCGGTGCGGGGGTCCCTAACTATGGCTACACCTTC
many,TRBJ2-1,TRBV7-3,.,CASSSGARSYNEQFF,TGTGCCAGCAGCTCAGGCGCACGCTCCTACAATGAGCAGTTCTTC
many,TRBJ1-1,TRBV5-1,.,CASSMGRNTEAFF,TGCGCCAGCAGCATGGGACGGAACACTGAAGCTTTCTTT
many,TRBJ1-1,TRBV7-9,.,CASSLGGSTEAFF,TGTGCCAGCAGCTTAGGAGGAAGCACTGAAGCTTTCTTT
many,TRBJ1-1,TRBV5-1,TRBD1,CASSLASLDRGRLKEAFF,TGCGCCAGCAGCTTGGCCAGCCTGGACAGGGGGAGGTTAAAGGAAGCTTTCTTT
.,TRBJ2-3,TRBV5-1,TRBD2,CASSLSGRPSTDTQYF,TGCGCCAGCAGCCTGAGCGGGAGGCCTAGCACAGATACGCAGTATTTT
few,TRBJ2-3,TRBV5-6,TRBD2,CASSYILAGAPTDTQYF,TGTGCCAGCAGCTACATACTAGCGGGGGCCCCCACAGATACGCAGTATTTT
.,TRBJ1-4,TRBV9,.,CASSLGTHNEKLFF,TGTGCCAGCAGCCTCGGGACACATAATGAAAAACTGTTTTTT
many,TRBJ2-7,TRBV21-1,.,CASSKGAATITYEQYF,TGTGCCAGCAGCAAAGGCGCGGCAACGATCACCTACGAGCAGTACTTC
once,TRBJ2-5,TRBV4-3,.,CASSQVGPGLGGETQYF,TGCGCCAGCAGCCAAGTAGGCCCCGGACTCGGAGGAGAGACCCAGTACTTC
many,TRBJ2-1,TRBV7-8,.,CASSSHGNEQFF,TGTGCCAGCAGCTCCCACGGGAATGAGCAGTTCTTC
few,TRBJ2-2,TRBV5-5,.,CASSLAPSANTGELFF,TGTGCCAGCAGCTTGGCCCCTAGTGCGAACACCGGGGAGCTGTTTTTT
medium-sized,TRBJ2-1,TRBV7-6,TRBD2,CASSLTSGTLYNEQFF,TGTGCCAGCAGCCTAACTAGCGGGACGCTCTACAATGAGCAGTTCTTC
many,TRBJ1-2,TRBV20-1,TRBD1,CSARNRGANYGYTF,TGCAGTGCTAGAAACAGGGGAGCTAACTATGGCTACACCTTC
many,TRBJ1-4,TRBV29-1,.,CSANYDGEKLFF,TGCAGCGCTAACTATGACGGTGAAAAACTGTTTTTT
many,TRBJ2-3,TRBV6-2/TRBV6-3,TRBD2,CASSWREGGTDTQYF,TGTGCCAGCAGTTGGCGGGAGGGCGGAACAGATACGCAGTATTTT
many,TRBJ1-1,TRBV2,TRBD1,CASPPGTGTTEAFF,TGTGCCAGCCCCCCGGGGACAGGTACGACTGAAGCTTTCTTT
many,TRBJ2-1,TRBV5-1,.,CASSLAGVSSYNEQFF,TGCGCCAGCAGCTTGGCCGGGGTTAGCTCCTACAATGAGCAGTTCTTC
many,TRBJ2-3,TRBV7-9,.,CASSFAGDMTDTQYF,TGTGCCAGCAGCTTTGCAGGGGACATGACAGATACGCAGTATTTT
.,TRBJ2-7,TRBV29-1,TRBD1,CSVEGGTGVHEQYF,TGCAGCGTTGAAGGTGGGACAGGGGTCCACGAGCAGTACTTC
.,TRBJ2-7,TRBV30,.,CAWSKTVTYEQYF,TGTGCCTGGAGTAAGACAGTTACTTACGAGCAGTACTTC
.,TRBJ2-2,TRBV5-6,.,CASRGRRTGELFF,TGTGCCAGCAGAGGACGTAGGACCGGGGAGCTGTTTTTT
few,TRBJ2-3,TRBV7-2,TRBD2,CASSRRLAGGLDTQYF,TGTGCCAGCAGCCGAAGACTAGCGGGAGGGCTAGATACGCAGTATTTT
few,TRBJ1-1,TRBV5-5,.,CASSLGHMNTEAFF,TGTGCCAGCAGCTTAGGACATATGAACACTGAAGCTTTCTTT
.,TRBJ1-3,TRBV7-3,.,CASRQAPGNTIYF,TGTGCCAGCAGGCAGGCGCCTGGAAACACCATATATTTT
many,TRBJ2-7,TRBV5-1,.,CASSLGGNPYEQYF,TGCGCCAGCAGCTTGGGAGGGAACCCCTACGAGCAGTACTTC
.,TRBJ2-7,TRBV4-1,TRBD2,CASSQTTSGVYEQYF,TGCGCCAGCAGCCAAACAACTAGCGGAGTCTACGAGCAGTACTTC
many,TRBJ2-1,TRBV19,TRBD2,CAISRGGRSYNEQFF,TGTGCCATCAGCCGGGGGGGTCGCTCCTACAATGAGCAGTTCTTC
.,TRBJ2-2,TRBV10-3,.,CAISVETGELFF,TGTGCCATCAGTGTCGAGACCGGGGAGCTGTTTTTT
many,TRBJ1-1,TRBV15,.,CATSRDPNTEAFF,TGTGCCACCAGCAGAGACCCGAACACTGAAGCTTTCTTT
many,TRBJ2-2,TRBV14,TRBD2,CASSRRLAGNTGELFF,TGTGCCAGCAGCCGCCGACTAGCGGGGAACACCGGGGAGCTGTTTTTT
.,TRBJ2-1,TRBV20-1,.,CSAREWGNEQFF,TGCAGTGCTAGAGAGTGGGGTAATGAGCAGTTCTTC
many,TRBJ2-7,TRBV4-1,.,CASSQMAALTYEQYF,TGCGCCAGCAGCCAAATGGCGGCCCTTACCTACGAGCAGTACTTC
many,TRBJ2-1,TRBV29-1,TRBD1,CSVGQGAGNEQFF,TGCAGCGTCGGACAGGGGGCGGGGAATGAGCAGTTCTTC
.,TRBJ1-1,TRBV20-1,.,CSARGERGFNTEAFF,TGCAGTGCTAGAGGCGAGAGGGGGTTTAACACTGAAGCTTTCTTT
few,TRBJ2-7,TRBV20-1,.,CSAALRGYEQYF,TGCAGTGCAGCACTAAGAGGGTACGAGCAGTACTTC
few,TRBJ1-6,TRBV6-6,.,CASSYDPGNGPLHF,TGTGCCAGCAGTTACGACCCCGGAAATGGACCCCTCCACTTT
many,TRBJ2-3,TRBV11-2,.,CASGRSTDTQYF,TGTGCCAGCGGGAGGAGCACAGATACGCAGTATTTT
many,TRBJ2-7,TRBV5-1,.,CASSPQAGSYEQYF,TGCGCCAGCAGCCCTCAGGCGGGCTCCTACGAGCAGTACTTC
many,TRBJ2-1,TRBV2,.,CASSGQNEQFF,TGTGCCAGCAGTGGGCAGAATGAGCAGTTCTTC
many,TRBJ2-1,TRBV6-6,.,CASSSNRDGEQFF,TGTGCCAGCAGTTCGAACAGGGACGGCGAGCAGTTCTTC
few,TRBJ2-2,TRBV18,.,CASSLLRSVTGELFF,TGTGCCAGCTCACTACTAAGATCGGTGACCGGGGAGCTGTTTTTT
.,TRBJ1-3,TRBV6-5,.,CASSAPAGTAAIGNTIYF,TGTGCCAGCAGTGCCCCCGCCGGGACTGCTGCCATTGGAAACACCATATATTTT
.,TRBJ2-3,TRBV11-2,TRBD1,CASSQRDRGTDTQYF,TGTGCCAGCAGCCAGCGGGACAGGGGAACAGATACGCAGTATTTT
many,TRBJ2-2,TRBV20-1,.,CSARDPRGANTGELFF,TGCAGTGCTAGAGATCCTCGAGGGGCGAACACCGGGGAGCTGTTTTTT
many,TRBJ2-2,TRBV4-2,.,CASSRDPGNTGELFF,TGTGCCAGCAGCCGGGACCCGGGGAACACCGGGGAGCTGTTTTTT
few,TRBJ2-7,TRBV3-1,.,CASSQELPYEQYF,TGTGCCAGCAGCCAAGAACTTCCTTACGAGCAGTACTTC
many,TRBJ2-3,TRBV7-3,.,CASSLTGGGPSTDTQYF,TGTGCCAGCAGCTTAACCGGCGGAGGGCCTAGCACAGATACGCAGTATTTT
many,TRBJ1-3,TRBV10-2,.,CASSRALSGNTIYF,TGCGCCAGCAGCCGGGCCCTCTCTGGAAACACCATATATTTT
.,TRBJ1-5,TRBV3-1,.,CASSQDGGSNQPQHF,TGTGCCAGCAGCCAAGATGGGGGGAGCAATCAGCCCCAGCATTTT
.,TRBJ2-7,TRBV19,.,CASSIALLGADEQYF,TGTGCCAGTAGTATAGCCCTCCTTGGTGCGGACGAGCAGTACTTC
many,TRBJ1-6,TRBV5-1,.,CASSFSSAHNSPLHF,TGCGCCAGCAGCTTCAGCAGTGCTCATAATTCACCCCTCCACTTT
many,TRBJ2-3,TRBV29-1,TRBD1,CSVEDDRADRARTDTQYF,TGCAGCGTTGAAGATGATCGTGCCGACAGGGCCCGCACAGATACGCAGTATTTT
.,TRBJ2-3,TRBV5-1,TRBD2,CASSFFLRLAGGLSTDTQYF,TGCGCCAGCAGCTTCTTTCTGCGGCTAGCGGGGGGGCTGAGTACAGATACGCAGTATTTT
.,TRBJ2-5,TRBV18,.,CASSPLGKTQYF,TGTGCCAGCTCACCCCTGGGGAAGACCCAGTACTTC
many,TRBJ1-4,TRBV20-1,.,CSARADSPHEKLFF,TGCAGTGCTAGGGCGGACAGCCCTCATGAAAAACTGTTTTTT